Each of the 6 T cell receptor beta chains below was sequenced from the same sample in a study of T cell repertoires and HLA-DP antigens. These receptors are not linked to any known antigen. Here immunoSEQ multiplex PCR was the method, and the copy in TCRdb shows in-frame clones only, minus some. Altogether approximately 100,000 clones are present, around nine tenths being singletons, with the ten largest covering roughly 1.6%. Specimen: CD4+ T cells from PBMCs. The receptors shown here come from a man aged 50-59 years in good health and CMV-seronegative.

The V and J genes are TRBV19 and TRBJ2-1; a weak D match, TRBD2 (7 bases). Trimming cost V 3 bases and J 9 bases, with 21 bases left between them. Germline V CDR1 and CDR2: LNHDA, SQIVND (reference sequence). The CDR3 has 16 amino acids. CDR3 coding DNA: TGTGCCAGTAGTATGGAGGCGGGGGCTACCGGGGGTGAGCAGTTCTTC. Its protein is CASSMEAGATGGEQFF.

V gene TRBV7-6 combines with J gene TRBJ2-7, with TRBD2 matching over 7 bases. CDR3 length: 15 residues. Germline CDR1 SGHVS, CDR2 FNYEAQ. J lost 6 bases, V lost 6 bases, and 14 bases had no gene match. CDR3 sequence reads: CASSQERGVRSEQYF. The CDR3 region has the DNA TGTGCCAGCAGTCAAGAACGGGGGGTTCGCTCCGAGCAGTACTTC.

This clone was recorded once. V gene TRBV6-4 combines with J gene TRBJ1-5; D is undetermined. CDR1 and CDR2 (germline): MRHNA, SNTAGT. Deletions cut 6 bases from V and 6 bases from J, with 12 bases between. This CDR3 is 13 amino acids long. DNA of the CDR3: TGTGCCAGCAGCGCTATAGTTGGTCAGCCCCAGCATTTT. It translates to CASSAIVGQPQHF.

The chain has TRBV5-1 and TRBJ1-1; TRBD1 is a possible D gene (5 bases). Germline V gene sequence: CDR1 SGHRS, CDR2 YFSETQ. The V gene lost 4 bases and the J gene lost 1 base, with 11 bases spanning the gap. There are 14 residues in the CDR3. CDR3 coding DNA: TGCGCCAGCAGCCAGGGCGCTTCGAACACTGAAGCTTTCTTT. Protein sequence: CASSQGASNTEAFF. The variable domain in full, completed from reference TRBV5-1 and TRBJ1-1, reads KAGVTQTPRYLIKTRGQQVTLSCSPISGHRSVSWYQQTPGQGLQFLFEYFSETQRNKGNFPGRFSGRQFSNSRSEMNVSTLELGDSALYLCASSQGASNTEAFFGQGTRLTVV.

The chain carries TRBV25-1 and TRBJ2-7, with TRBD2 identical over 11 bases. Trimming cost V 5 bases and J 7 bases; bases outside gene matches: 10. Looked up from germline, CDR1 is MGHDK and CDR2 is SYGVNS. The CDR3 length is 15 residues. The CDR3 nucleotides are TGTGCCAGCAGTCCTTTAGCGGGAGGGCCGGGAGAGCAGTACTTC. This encodes CASSPLAGGPGEQYF.

V is TRBV27 and J is TRBJ2-7; D possibly corresponds to TRBD1 (7 bases). The CDR3 is 16 amino acids. The germline V gene has CDR1 MNHEY and CDR2 SMNVEV (reference sequence). V lost 4 bases, J lost 5 bases, and 21 bases lay in between. The CDR3 loop is CASSSYLGGRGNEQYF. The CDR3 DNA reads TGTGCCAGCAGTTCTTACTTAGGGGGCCGCGGGAACGAGCAGTACTTC.